This is a list of T cell receptor beta chains from one sample in a study of T cells after somatic rescue of genetic block. Profiling relied on immunoSEQ multiplex PCR, and the TCRdb table lists in-frame clones only, not all of them. The table shows roughly 65,000 clones, with 92% occurring only once. The sequenced sample consisted of peripheral blood mononuclear cells (PBMCs). The receptors stem from a man aged 35 to 55. CDR3s include the opening cysteine and the closing phenylalanine or tryptophan. The order of the fields is J gene, clone size, D gene, V gene, CDR3 protein, CDR3 DNA. A D gene is named only where the DNA matches it firmly. The listing skips clone size in some rows; elsewhere it reads once, few, many or a size class.

TRBJ2-7,once,-,TRBV7-9,CASSANNEQYF,TGTGCCAGCAGCGCGAATAACGAGCAGTACTTC
TRBJ1-2,-,TRBD1,TRBV10-3,CAISVGQGAFYGYTF,TGTGCCATCAGTGTTGGACAGGGGGCTTTCTATGGCTACACCTTC
TRBJ2-1,-,-,TRBV7-9,CASSFSSYNEQFF,TGTGCCAGCAGCTTTAGCTCCTACAATGAGCAGTTCTTC
TRBJ2-1,-,-,TRBV21-1,CASSNATGRGGEQFF,TGTGCCAGCAGCAATGCGACGGGACGGGGTGGTGAGCAGTTCTTC
TRBJ1-1,-,TRBD1,TRBV27,CASSLDRGGTEAFF,TGTGCCAGCAGTTTGGACAGGGGAGGCACTGAAGCTTTCTTT
TRBJ2-7,-,-,TRBV6-5,CASRGLREQYF,TGTGCCAGCAGGGGCCTCCGCGAGCAGTACTTC
TRBJ2-7,-,TRBD2,TRBV4-1,CASSQEPSGRSYEQYF,TGCGCCAGCAGCCAAGAGCCTAGCGGGAGATCCTACGAGCAGTACTTC
TRBJ1-1,-,-,TRBV6-6,CASSRGGVNTEAFF,TGTGCCAGCAGTCGAGGGGGGGTGAACACTGAAGCTTTCTTT
TRBJ2-2,-,-,TRBV6-5,CASSYATGFGELFF,TGTGCCAGCAGTTACGCTACAGGGTTCGGGGAGCTGTTTTTT
TRBJ1-1,-,-,TRBV19,CASSSGLPTWGNTEAFF,TGTGCCAGTAGTTCGGGGCTTCCAACTTGGGGGAACACTGAAGCTTTCTTT
TRBJ2-7,once,-,TRBV7-9,CASSLISGMEQYF,TGTGCCAGCAGCTTGATTTCAGGGATGGAGCAGTACTTC
TRBJ1-5,once,-,TRBV2,CASSRDIQGPQHF,TGTGCCAGCAGTCGGGACATTCAGGGGCCCCAGCATTTT
TRBJ2-5,-,-,TRBV5-1,CASSHGLTDLQETQYF,TGCGCCAGCAGCCATGGACTGACTGACTTACAAGAGACCCAGTACTTC
TRBJ2-5,-,TRBD2,TRBV5-4,CASSLSLAPETQYF,TGTGCCAGCAGCTTGTCACTAGCGCCAGAGACCCAGTACTTC
TRBJ2-1,-,TRBD1,TRBV19,CASSKHSGTGLIYEQFF,TGTGCCAGTAGTAAACACTCCGGGACAGGGCTTATTTATGAGCAGTTCTTC
TRBJ2-3,-,-,TRBV5-6,CASSPRTGSTDTQYF,TGTGCCAGCAGCCCTAGGACCGGTTCCACAGATACGCAGTATTTT
TRBJ1-1,-,TRBD1,TRBV28,CASSDPRGRDTEAFF,TGTGCCAGTTCCGACCCCAGGGGGCGAGACACTGAAGCTTTCTTT
TRBJ1-1,-,-,TRBV7-9,CASSPPGIWGTEAFF,TGTGCCAGCAGCCCGCCCGGGATTTGGGGAACTGAAGCTTTCTTT
TRBJ1-2,-,TRBD1,TRBV15,CATSREGRGSYGYTF,TGTGCCACCAGCAGAGAGGGCAGGGGGTCCTATGGCTACACCTTC
TRBJ2-3,-,-,TRBV5-4,CASSLEGDTQYF,TGTGCCAGCAGCTTAGAGGGAGATACGCAGTATTTT
TRBJ1-4,-,TRBD1,TRBV6-5,CASSRSGGGNEKLFF,TGTGCCAGCAGCAGATCAGGGGGAGGAAATGAAAAACTGTTTTTT
TRBJ2-1,-,TRBD2,TRBV13,CASSLEVRRGGYNEQFF,TGTGCCAGCAGCTTAGAGGTCCGGCGGGGGGGCTACAATGAGCAGTTCTTC
TRBJ2-3,-,TRBD2,TRBV6-6,CASSDSGLSDTQYF,TGTGCCAGCAGTGATAGCGGGTTATCAGATACGCAGTATTTT
TRBJ1-5,-,TRBD1,TRBV4-1,CASSQTEVRGLDQPQHF,TGCGCCAGCAGCCAAACCGAGGTCAGGGGGCTGGATCAGCCCCAGCATTTT
TRBJ1-5,-,-,TRBV7-9,CASSLAGWESNQPQHF,TGTGCCAGCAGCTTAGCGGGTTGGGAGAGCAATCAGCCCCAGCATTTT
TRBJ2-3,-,-,TRBV7-9,CASSPTGVDTQYF,TGTGCCAGCAGCCCGACGGGCGTAGATACGCAGTATTTT
TRBJ1-4,-,TRBD1,TRBV5-1,CASSLGGYGEKLFF,TGCGCCAGCAGCTTAGGGGGCTACGGTGAAAAACTGTTTTTT
TRBJ2-2,-,-,TRBV5-5,CASSYPDGVNTGELFF,TGTGCCAGCAGCTACCCGGACGGAGTTAACACCGGGGAGCTGTTTTTT
TRBJ1-4,-,TRBD1,TRBV29-1,CSVERQGHNEKLFF,TGCAGCGTTGAACGACAGGGGCATAATGAAAAACTGTTTTTT
TRBJ2-7,-,TRBD2,TRBV7-9,CASRGLDSYEQYF,TGTGCCAGCAGGGGACTAGATAGCTACGAGCAGTACTTC
TRBJ1-1,-,TRBD1,TRBV2,CASSEAGTGGFTEAFF,TGTGCCAGCAGTGAAGCCGGCACAGGGGGCTTCACTGAAGCTTTCTTT
TRBJ1-4,-,-,TRBV5-1,CASSTGHATNEKLFF,TGCGCCAGCAGCACGGGACACGCAACTAATGAAAAACTGTTTTTT
TRBJ1-1,-,-,TRBV5-6,CASSLPGLGENTEAFF,TGTGCCAGCAGCTTGCCCGGCCTAGGTGAGAACACTGAAGCTTTCTTT
TRBJ2-5,-,TRBD1,TRBV7-3,CASSPSTGEKTQYF,TGTGCCAGCAGCCCATCGACAGGGGAAAAGACCCAGTACTTC
TRBJ2-5,-,-,TRBV6-5,CASSLTEMKTQYF,TGTGCCAGCAGCCTAACGGAAATGAAGACCCAGTACTTC
TRBJ1-3,-,-,TRBV6-5,CASSVDSWRNTIYF,TGTGCCAGCAGCGTAGACTCGTGGAGAAACACCATATATTTT
TRBJ2-7,-,-,TRBV12-1,CASSLAPGGYEQYF,TGTGCCAGCAGCTTAGCCCCGGGGGGCTACGAGCAGTACTTC
TRBJ1-5,once,-,TRBV5-1,CASSLDADQPQHF,TGCGCCAGCAGCTTGGACGCAGATCAGCCCCAGCATTTT
TRBJ1-2,-,-,TRBV7-9,CASSLGGTYYGYTF,TGTGCCAGCAGCTTAGGCGGGACTTACTATGGCTACACCTTC
TRBJ1-1,-,-,TRBV7-2,CASSLGGRGGGAEAFF,TGTGCCAGCAGCTTAGGTGGGAGAGGGGGAGGAGCTGAAGCTTTCTTT
TRBJ2-7,-,TRBD1,TRBV5-4,CASSFRQGGEQYF,TGTGCCAGCAGCTTTCGACAGGGTGGGGAGCAGTACTTC
TRBJ1-1,-,-,TRBV5-4,CASSLVLGRVSLMNTEAFF,TGTGCCAGCAGCTTGGTCCTGGGCAGGGTTTCACTCATGAACACTGAAGCTTTCTTT
TRBJ2-7,-,-,TRBV14,CASSPQGYEQYF,TGTGCCAGCAGCCCGCAGGGCTACGAGCAGTACTTC
TRBJ2-7,-,TRBD2,TRBV7-7,CASSFGLAYEQYF,TGTGCCAGCAGCTTCGGACTAGCTTACGAGCAGTACTTC
TRBJ2-3,-,-,TRBV9,CASSISAEGGFPSTDTQYF,TGTGCCAGCAGCATCTCCGCCGAGGGGGGGTTTCCTAGCACAGATACGCAGTATTTT
TRBJ1-6,once,TRBD1,TRBV5-4,CASSPGGTGYNSPLHF,TGTGCCAGCAGCCCAGGCGGGACAGGGTATAATTCACCCCTCCACTTT
TRBJ1-6,-,-,TRBV28,CASSLRGRSYNSPLHF,TGTGCCAGCAGTCTCCGAGGGAGGTCCTATAATTCACCCCTCCACTTT
TRBJ2-1,-,TRBD2,TRBV15,CATSMGQRGNNEQFF,TGTGCCACCAGCATGGGCCAGCGGGGGAACAATGAGCAGTTCTTC
TRBJ2-7,-,TRBD2,TRBV19,CASSKRLAGYEQYF,TGTGCCAGTAGTAAAAGACTAGCGGGCTACGAGCAGTACTTC
TRBJ2-7,-,TRBD1,TRBV27,CASSKRDRVNEQYF,TGTGCCAGCAGTAAAAGGGACAGGGTCAACGAGCAGTACTTC
TRBJ2-3,-,-,TRBV5-8,CASSLRAGTDTQYF,TGTGCCAGCAGCCTTCGGGCGGGAACAGATACGCAGTATTTT
TRBJ1-5,-,-,TRBV6-1,CASSEFTGVGPQHF,TGTGCCAGCAGTGAATTCACGGGCGTCGGGCCCCAGCATTTT
TRBJ2-7,-,-,TRBV4-3,CASSRLEGDEQYF,TGCGCCAGCAGCCGGTTAGAAGGGGACGAGCAGTACTTC
TRBJ2-1,-,-,TRBV4-1,CASSHEAGRSSYNEQFF,TGCGCCAGCAGCCACGAAGCGGGCCGGAGCTCCTACAATGAGCAGTTCTTC
TRBJ2-2,-,-,TRBV6-5,CASSRRGSFTGELFF,TGTGCCAGCAGCCGTCGGGGCAGCTTTACCGGGGAGCTGTTTTTT